This T cell receptor (beta chain) derives from a study of yellow fever vaccine responses in identical twins. Findings of the study overall: Twins' vaccine T cell responses reportedly seemed partly convergent and partly personalized.

Comments on this clonotype: The antigen is undetermined.

The CDR3 contains 13 residues. Germline V gives CDR1 SGHNT, CDR2 YENEEA. After removal of 6 bases from V and 8 bases from J, the junction contained 9 bases not matched to a gene. TCRdb called the RT-PCR reads again in MiXCR, with one record for every CDR3 protein. This table has 20,000 or so distinct CDR3 sequences, around 72% appearing once. This sequence originates from a woman under 30 who received the yellow fever vaccine. The sample consisted of T cells from blood (PBMCs), unsorted or a sorted subset (not recorded which), taken before or after yellow fever vaccination (not recorded which). The chain couples TRBV11-3 to TRBJ1-2; 7 bases are a match to TRBD1. This CDR3 reads CASREKGAGGYTF. The DNA of the CDR3 is TGTGCCAGCAGGGAAAAGGGGGCGGGCGGCTACACCTTC.